This T cell receptor (beta chain) stems from a study of OX40 agonist ivuxolimab in advanced cancers. The V end was cut by 7 bases, the J end by 1 base, with 13 bases between. The CDR3 covers 15 residues. From germline, CDR1 is MNHEY and CDR2 SVGAGI. Sequencing used immunoSEQ multiplex PCR; TCRdb keeps in-frame clones, though not all of them. The sample gives 40,000 to 45,000 clones, about 87% of which show up once; 4.5% to 6% is in the top ten. The J gene is TRBJ2-2, the V gene TRBV6-5, with a possible D match to TRBD1 (6 bases). The TCR comes from an adult with an advanced solid tumor such as melanoma, head and neck, liver or kidney cancer. Sequenced here: CD4+ or CD8+ T cells sorted from blood, sampled in a trial of the OX40 agonist ivuxolimab. CDR3: CASKLGHQNTGELFF. In DNA form, the CDR3 reads TGTGCCAGCAAACTGGGACACCAGAACACCGGGGAGCTGTTTTTT.